This T cell receptor beta chain comes out of a study of T-cell memory formation after mild COVID-19. Study as a whole: Across donors, TCR clusters were largely donor specific. Study-wide findings and caveats: The CD4+ clones that contracted clustered mainly within CM and EM, and the CD8+ clones concentrated in EMRA.

Germline values: CDR1 SGHRS, CDR2 YFSETQ. Between the trimmed V and J ends, which lost 0 bases and 8 bases, there was a span of 18 bases. The CDR3 loop spans 16 amino acids. TCRdb reprocessed the 5' RACE reads via MiXCR and lists one record per CDR3 protein. The sample includes 550,000 to 700,000 distinct CDR3 sequences, more than 15% seen only once; the top ten take 9.5% to 15%. Points on this clonotype: Its specificity is unknown.

Specimen: PBMCs or a T cell subset sorted from them (not recorded which). This clonotype originated in an adult woman who had mild COVID-19 (a few samples of this study predate the infection). Cell type and time point are not known. V is TRBV5-1 and J is TRBJ1-3; D is uncertain. Here the CDR3 DNA reads TGCGCCAGCAGCTTGGCGGGCCGGGAAGTTTGGGACACCATATATTTT. As protein: CASSLAGREVWDTIYF.